This TCR beta chain was documented in a study of read filtering for tumor transcriptome and immune sequencing. This clonotype was seen ten or more times. From germline, CDR1 is KGHSH and CDR2 LQKENI. Trimming cost V 5 bases and J 4 bases, with 7 bases left between them. CDR3 length equals 12 residues. The library was built from about 0.4 ug RNA with molecular barcoded adaptors for alpha/delta and beta/gamma chains. TCRdb reprocessed the reads via MiXCR and lists one record per CDR3 protein. The sample includes around 130,000 distinct CDR3 sequences, about 13% of them seen just once. This receptor was taken from a donor over 35 with multiple myeloma. The gene calls are TRBV18 and TRBJ2-3, with a weak D call TRBD2 (5 bases). Sequencing input: a population of CD138-negative cells sorted from bone marrow. CDR3 nucleotides: TGTGCCAGCTCATCCGGGGCAGATACGCAGTATTTT. It codes for CASSSGADTQYF.